These 11 T cell receptor beta chains were sequenced from one sample in a study of T cell repertoires in cytomegalovirus infection. TCRdb processed the reads anew with MiXCR; each CDR3 protein has one entry. The repertoire includes some 590,000 distinct CDR3 sequences, just under 40% of them detected once, and more than 40% sits in the top ten. Their recognized antigens are unknown. The specimen was cultured PBMCs, collected from culture after CMV antigen stimulation. The receptors here all came from a human donor in good health (CMV status not recorded). Some clones in this sample may be carry-over from other donors' samples.

This clonotype came up a few times. The V and J genes are TRBV12-3 or TRBV12-4 and TRBJ1-1; D remains unclear. Trimming stripped 2 bases from V and 6 bases from J, with 10 bases between. CDR3 size: 13 residues. The CDR3 protein is CASSLLEPPEAFF. The CDR3, as DNA: TGTGCCAGCAGTTTATTGGAGCCCCCTGAAGCTTTCTTT.

The chain's CDR3 is CSARLAGGSEQFF. For the CDR3, the DNA is TGCAGTGCCCGACTAGCGGGAGGTAGTGAGCAGTTCTTC. The V gene is TRBV20-1, the J gene TRBJ2-1; TRBD2 matches 13 bases. This CDR3 is 13 amino acids long. Germline V gives CDR1 DFQATT, CDR2 SNEGSKA (reference sequence). After removal of 6 bases from V and 9 bases from J, the junction contained 5 bases not matched to a gene.

V usage is TRBV6-1 and J usage is TRBJ1-5; possibly TRBD1 for D (6 bases). Trimming stripped 6 bases from V and 3 bases from J, with 15 bases between. Germline V lookup: CDR1 MNHNS, CDR2 SASEGT. The CDR3 runs to 15 residues. Here the CDR3 DNA reads TGTGCCAGCAGCCCGAGGGGGGCAACCAATCAGCCCCAGCATTTT. Its protein product is CASSPRGATNQPQHF.

This chain links TRBV20-1 with TRBJ2-3; no reliable D call. Between the trimmed V and J ends, which lost 0 bases and 4 bases, there was a span of 14 bases. Looked up from germline, CDR1 is DFQATT and CDR2 is SNEGSKA (reference sequence). The CDR3 has 15 amino acids. The CDR3 region has the DNA TGCAGTGCTAGAGAACTGACTGGCCCCCCAGATACGCAGTATTTT. This gives the protein CSARELTGPPDTQYF.

DNA for the CDR3: TGTGCCATCCGGCCCTACAGGGATTCCTACAATGAGCAGTTCTTC. It is translated as CAIRPYRDSYNEQFF. The V gene is TRBV10-3, the J gene TRBJ2-1, with TRBD1 as a possible D gene (6 bases). The ends were cut back, 8 bases at V and 1 base at J, with 15 bases in the middle. The germline V gene has CDR1 ENHRY and CDR2 SYGVKD. The CDR3 is 15 amino acids.

V and J are TRBV6-6 and TRBJ1-2, with a weak D call TRBD1 (5 bases). Trimming stripped 0 bases from V and 3 bases from J, with 14 bases between. The CDR3 has 16 amino acids. Germline V gene data show CDR1 as MNHNY and CDR2 as SVGAGI (reference sequence). DNA of the CDR3: TGTGCCAGCAGTTACTCGCGGGACCTAAGGGACTATGGCTACACCTTC. Its protein is CASSYSRDLRDYGYTF.

The table lists this clonotype with many counts. The DNA for the CDR3 is TGTGCCAGCAGAAAGTACAGGGATTTGGGAGAGACCCAGTACTTC. Amino acid sequence: CASRKYRDLGETQYF. This chain connects TRBV7-2 to TRBJ2-5, with a tentative D call TRBD1 (6 bases). V lost 6 bases to trimming and J lost 4 bases, with 18 bases between them. The germline gives CDR1 SGHTA, CDR2 FQGNSA. The CDR3 contains 15 residues.

This clonotype came up a few times. The chain combines TRBV10-3 with TRBJ2-5; TRBD2 matches at 10 bases. The V segment lost 0 bases and the J segment 5 bases; nucleotides outside the gene matches: 6. This CDR3 spans 16 amino acids. Germline values: CDR1 ENHRY, CDR2 SYGVKD. The CDR3 DNA reads as TGTGCCATCAGTGAGTCCAGCGGGAGGGCCCGGGAGACCCAGTACTTC. Its translation is CAISESSGRARETQYF.

This clonotype was observed a few times. The V and J genes are TRBV4-1 and TRBJ1-2; unclear D gene. Looked up from germline, CDR1 is MGHRA and CDR2 is YSYEKL. The CDR3 extends over 15 amino acids. Trimming stripped 0 bases from V and 5 bases from J, with 13 bases between. In DNA, the CDR3 is TGCGCCAGCAGCCAAGATTTCACACCGGGGTATGGCTACACCTTC. Residues: CASSQDFTPGYGYTF.

The chain joins TRBV6-6 to TRBJ2-5; 11 nucleotides align to TRBD1. V was clipped by 5 bases and J by 5 bases; unmatched bases: 10. The CDR3 has 16 amino acids. CDR1 is MNHNY, CDR2 SVGAGI, per germline (reference sequence). The chain's CDR3 is CASSPQDRGRGETQYF. CDR3 nucleotide sequence: TGTGCCAGCAGTCCCCAGGACAGGGGGCGCGGCGAGACCCAGTACTTC.

This clonotype was found a few times. The chain couples TRBV11-2 to TRBJ2-2, with D possibly being TRBD1 (7 bases). This CDR3 spans 17 amino acids. V lost 2 bases and J 4 bases, leaving 17 bases between the germline ends. The germline CDR1 and CDR2 sequences are SGHAT and FQNNGV. The CDR3 region has the DNA TGTGCCAGCAGCTTACGCCCAGGGGGGTCCACCACCGGGGAGCTGTTTTTT. It yields the protein CASSLRPGGSTTGELFF.